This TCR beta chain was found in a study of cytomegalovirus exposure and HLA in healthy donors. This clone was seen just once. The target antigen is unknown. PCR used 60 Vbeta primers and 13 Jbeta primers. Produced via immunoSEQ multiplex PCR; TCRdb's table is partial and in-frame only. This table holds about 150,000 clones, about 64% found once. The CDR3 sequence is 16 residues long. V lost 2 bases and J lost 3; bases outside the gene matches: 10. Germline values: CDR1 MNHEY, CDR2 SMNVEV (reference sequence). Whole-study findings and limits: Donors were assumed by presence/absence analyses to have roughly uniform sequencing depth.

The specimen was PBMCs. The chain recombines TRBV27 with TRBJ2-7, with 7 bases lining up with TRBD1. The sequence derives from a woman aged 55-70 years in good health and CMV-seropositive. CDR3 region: CASSLSYRGQRYEQYF. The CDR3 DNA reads TGTGCCAGCAGTTTAAGTTATCGGGGACAGCGCTACGAGCAGTACTTC.